Shown below are 8 T cell receptor beta chains from a single sample sequenced in a study of post-analysis software for immune sequencing data. The study, taken as a whole, reports: Elevated frequency relative to controls characterized four or five TRBV segments in patients, TRBV5-6, TRBV5-1 and TRBV20-1 among them.

These receptors are not linked to any known antigen. Libraries were made from TCR beta cDNA, and they carried unique molecular identifiers. In TCRdb, the PCR reads were re-called with MiXCR into one record per CDR3 protein. The profile covers about 800,000 distinct CDR3 sequences, with 25% to 30% appearing a single time and approximately 0.6% taken by the ten largest. Material: blood. The receptors come from a girl aged 5 to 17 with multiple sclerosis.

This clonotype was seen a few times. V gene TRBV3-1 combines with J gene TRBJ2-4; 8 bases fit TRBD1. The CDR3 contains 17 residues. Germline CDR1 and CDR2: LGHDT and YNNKEL (reference sequence). The ends lost 4 bases at V and 3 bases at J; junction bases unmatched: 11. The CDR3 DNA is TGTGCCAGCAGCCCAACGCGGACAGGGAGAGGCAAAAACATTCAGTACTTC. Translating it yields CASSPTRTGRGKNIQYF. The full variable domain, in which reference TRBV3-1 and TRBJ2-4 provide the parts outside the CDR3, is DTAVSQTPKYLVTQMGNDKSIKCEQNLGHDTMYWYKQDSKKFLKIMFSYNNKELIINETVPNRFSPKSPDKAHLNLHINSLELGDSAVYFCASSPTRTGRGKNIQYFGAGTRLSVL.

This clonotype has just a few counts. The genes are TRBV5-1 and TRBJ2-1; D could derive from TRBD1 or TRBD2 (6 bases each). The CDR3 totals 14 residues. The germline V gene encodes CDR1 SGHRS and CDR2 YFSETQ. V dropped 0 bases and J dropped 9 bases, with 13 bases sitting between them. Written as DNA, the CDR3 is TGCGCCAGCAGCTTGGGGGGGCGGGATGGTGAGCAGTTCTTC. Encoded protein: CASSLGGRDGEQFF.

This chain links TRBV5-5 with TRBJ2-5, with D tentatively TRBD1 (5 bases). Looked up from germline, CDR1 is SGHKS and CDR2 is YYEKEE (reference sequence). The CDR3 is 14 residues long. V dropped 0 bases and J dropped 11 bases, with 17 bases sitting between them. CDR3 in DNA: TGTGCCAGCAGCTTGGGGTGGGGCTACAATGAGCAGTACTTC. As protein: CASSLGWGYNEQYF.

The J gene is TRBJ2-7, the V gene TRBV20-1; TRBD2 aligns across 7 bases. The germline gives CDR1 DFQATT, CDR2 SNEGSKA (reference sequence). Trimming took 6 bases from V and 2 from J; bases not matched to a gene: 10. The CDR3 has 14 amino acids. The CDR3 reads CSASLAALAYEQYF. The CDR3 region has the DNA TGCAGTGCATCCCTAGCGGCGTTGGCCTACGAGCAGTACTTC.

This clonotype has more than one count but fewer than ten. The V gene is TRBV5-1, the J gene TRBJ2-1; D remains ambiguous. Germline CDR1 is SGHRS and CDR2 is YFSETQ. V lost 0 bases and J lost 15, with 13 bases in between. The CDR3 sequence is 12 residues long. The CDR3 sequence is CASSLGGPLGFF. CDR3 bases: TGCGCCAGCAGCTTGGGAGGACCACTCGGGTTCTTC. Variable domain in full (rest from reference TRBV5-1 and TRBJ2-1): KAGVTQTPRYLIKTRGQQVTLSCSPISGHRSVSWYQQTPGQGLQFLFEYFSETQRNKGNFPGRFSGRQFSNSRSEMNVSTLELGDSALYLCASSLGGPLGFFGPGTRLTVL.

The chain employs TRBV12-3 or TRBV12-4 and TRBJ2-3; tentative D call: TRBD2 (5 bases). V was pared by 2 bases and J by 5 bases, with 14 bases between. This CDR3 comprises 15 residues. The CDR3 DNA sequence: TGTGCCAGCAGTTTACTCTACGGGGTTGAAGATACGCAGTATTTT. Translation: CASSLLYGVEDTQYF.

The genes are TRBV20-1 and TRBJ2-1, with 10 bases matching TRBD2. V was clipped by 4 bases and J by 2 bases; unmatched bases: 11. Germline V CDR1 and CDR2: DFQATT, SNEGSKA (reference sequence). The CDR3 extends over 17 amino acids. CDR3 sequence reads: CSAISAGGPFAYNEQFF. CDR3 DNA: TGCAGTGCTATATCAGCGGGAGGGCCATTCGCCTACAATGAGCAGTTCTTC.

The chain uses TRBV15 and TRBJ1-3; D uncertain. This CDR3 region has 13 residues. V was clipped by 0 bases and J by 11 bases, with 11 bases between them. Per the germline V gene, CDR1 is LNHNV and CDR2 is YYDKDF (reference sequence). The CDR3 nucleotides are TGTGCCACCAGCAGAGATTTTACGAGGGCCATATATTTT. As protein: CATSRDFTRAIYF.